The sequence of this TCR beta chain was determined in a study of chemoradiotherapy in HPV16-positive cancers. TCRdb's table, derived via immunoSEQ multiplex PCR, lists solely in-frame clones and lacks some. This sample has around 16,000 clones, with under 80% found just once. This TCR was sampled from a human donor with HPV-associated anogenital cancer. Sampling was done from a patient who underwent chemoradiotherapy.

CDR3 in DNA: TGTGCCAGCAGCCCCGCCGACCGGTCTCAAGAGACCCAGTACTTC. It encodes CASSPADRSQETQYF. V and J are TRBV9 and TRBJ2-5; D gene unclear. Germline CDR1 reads SGDLS; CDR2 reads YYNGEE. This CDR3 has 15 residues. Trimming took 4 bases from V and 2 from J, leaving 15 bases between them.